This T cell receptor (beta chain) was found in a study of blood T cell repertoires in COVID-19. The protocol was immunoSEQ multiplex PCR, while the TCRdb copy is restricted to in-frame clones and leaves out a portion. In the table there are under 200,000 clones, less than 85% of which are singletons. V trimming: 3 bases; J trimming: 8 bases; junction bases outside the gene matches: 8. The CDR3 is 16 amino acids. Germline CDR1 is SGHTA and CDR2 is FQGNSA. The genes are TRBV7-2 and TRBJ2-1, with 12 nucleotides matching TRBD2. The sequencing input was PBMCs or T cells enriched from blood (not recorded which). The receptor comes from a woman aged 55-70 years with acute COVID-19. DNA of the CDR3: TGTGCCAGCAGCTTCCCGACTAGCGGGAGTACTGATGAGCAGTTCTTC. Encoded protein: CASSFPTSGSTDEQFF. The full variable domain, its missing parts supplied by reference TRBV7-2 and TRBJ2-1, is GAGVSQSPSNKVTEKGKDVELRCDPISGHTALYWYRQSLGQGLEFLIYFQGNSAPDKSGLPSDRFSAERTGGSVSTLTIQRTQQEDSAVYLCASSFPTSGSTDEQFFGPGTRLTVL.